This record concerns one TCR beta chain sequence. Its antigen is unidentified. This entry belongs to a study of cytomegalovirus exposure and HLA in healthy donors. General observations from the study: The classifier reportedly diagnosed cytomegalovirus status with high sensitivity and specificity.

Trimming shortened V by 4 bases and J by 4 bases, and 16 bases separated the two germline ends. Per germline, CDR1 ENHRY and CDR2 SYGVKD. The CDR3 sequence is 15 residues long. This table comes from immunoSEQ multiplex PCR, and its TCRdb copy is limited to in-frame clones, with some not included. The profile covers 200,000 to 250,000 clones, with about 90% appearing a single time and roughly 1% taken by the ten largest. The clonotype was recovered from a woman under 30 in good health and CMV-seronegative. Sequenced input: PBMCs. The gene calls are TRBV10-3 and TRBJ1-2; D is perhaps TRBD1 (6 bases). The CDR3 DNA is TGTGCCATCAGTGCTTATACAGGGTCCGCCTATGGCTACACCTTC. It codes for CAISAYTGSAYGYTF.